The entry below describes one T cell receptor (beta chain). Its antigen is unknown. These data are taken from a study of cytomegalovirus exposure and HLA in healthy donors. Whole-study results and caveats: TCR beta chains numbering more than 150 were designated cytomegalovirus-associated. By a later analysis, the bulk of CMV-associated TCR beta chains appeared HLA-restricted.

The germline gives CDR1 SNHLY, CDR2 FYNNEI. CDR3 length: 15 amino acids. The junction had 9 bases not matched to a gene; V was cut back by 6 bases and J by 5 bases. Despite likely unrecorded immune exposures, the donors were nominally healthy at the time of sampling. PCR used 60 Vbeta primers and 13 Jbeta primers. The data were produced by immunoSEQ multiplex PCR, yet TCRdb's version contains in-frame clones alone and is incomplete. The table includes fewer than 200,000 clones, roughly 80% detected once. The sequence was collected from a female donor in good health and CMV-seronegative. Source material: PBMCs. The J gene is TRBJ1-5, the V gene TRBV2, with 8 bases matching TRBD1. In DNA, the CDR3 is TGTGCCAGCAGAAAGGGTTCAGGGGGCGATCAGCCCCAGCATTTT. Its protein is CASRKGSGGDQPQHF.